A selection of T cell receptor beta chains follows, all from one sample in a study of human T cells and chemical hapten exposure. TCRdb re-analysed the RACE reads in MiXCR, keeping a single row per CDR3 protein. The sample contains approximately 260,000 distinct CDR3 sequences, approximately 7.5% of which appear only once. The sequences come from whole blood, collected in connection with sensitization to the hapten diphenylcyclopropenone (DPC). The receptors shown here come from a man aged 18 to 30 with alopecia areata. Some clones in this sample may be carry-over from other donors' samples. Both conserved end residues are part of each CDR3. D genes are given only for firm matches. Size tells how often a clone was seen (once, few, many) or the class of an expanded clone, and some rows leave it out.

clone size: few
D gene: -
V gene: TRBV10-2
J gene: TRBJ1-5
CDR3 DNA: TGCGCCAGCAGTGAGGGGGGACACCTTAATCAGCCCCAGCATTTT
CDR3 protein: CASSEGGHLNQPQHF

clone size: few
D gene: -
V gene: TRBV6-5
J gene: TRBJ1-1
CDR3 DNA: TGTGCCAGCAGGGTCCAGGGTATGAACACTGAAGCTTTCTTT
CDR3 protein: CASRVQGMNTEAFF

clone size: few
D gene: -
V gene: TRBV29-1
J gene: TRBJ2-5
CDR3 DNA: TGCAGCGTTGAAGGCGCGGGGAACCAAGAGACCCAGTACTTC
CDR3 protein: CSVEGAGNQETQYF

clone size: many
D gene: -
V gene: TRBV6-2/TRBV6-3
J gene: TRBJ1-1
CDR3 DNA: TGTGCCAGCAGTTACGGAGGGGGAAGGACTGAAGCTTTCTTT
CDR3 protein: CASSYGGGRTEAFF

clone size: few
D gene: TRBD1
V gene: TRBV7-2
J gene: TRBJ1-4
CDR3 DNA: TGTGCCAGCAGCTTAGTGCCGGCAGGGGGAAATGAAAAACTGTTTTTT
CDR3 protein: CASSLVPAGGNEKLFF

clone size: few
D gene: -
V gene: TRBV7-2
J gene: TRBJ1-6
CDR3 DNA: TGTGCCAGCAGCTTTTCCCAGGGAAGCTCCTATAATTCACCCCTCCACTTT
CDR3 protein: CASSFSQGSSYNSPLHF

clone size: many
D gene: -
V gene: TRBV11-2
J gene: TRBJ1-2
CDR3 DNA: TGTGCCAGCAGCTCGGTTGGACCCAAGGGCTATGGCTACACCTTC
CDR3 protein: CASSSVGPKGYGYTF

clone size: -
D gene: -
V gene: TRBV12-3/TRBV12-4
J gene: TRBJ1-6
CDR3 DNA: TGTGCCAGCAGTTTAGTGGGCCAGGGTCATTCACCCCTCCACTTT
CDR3 protein: CASSLVGQGHSPLHF

clone size: few
D gene: -
V gene: TRBV12-3/TRBV12-4
J gene: TRBJ1-6
CDR3 DNA: TGTGCCAGCAGTTTAACCCCAGGGCGCTCACCCCTCCACTTT
CDR3 protein: CASSLTPGRSPLHF

clone size: few
D gene: -
V gene: TRBV2
J gene: TRBJ2-1
CDR3 DNA: TGTGCCAGCAGTGAAGGACTAGTCTTTAACTCCTACAATGAGCAGTTCTTC
CDR3 protein: CASSEGLVFNSYNEQFF

clone size: few
D gene: TRBD2
V gene: TRBV20-1
J gene: TRBJ2-2
CDR3 DNA: TGCAGTGCTAGAGATGTGCTAGCGGCGAACACCGGGGAGCTGTTTTTT
CDR3 protein: CSARDVLAANTGELFF

clone size: -
D gene: -
V gene: TRBV21-1
J gene: TRBJ1-4
CDR3 DNA: TGTGCCAGCAGCAATTTCGGGGTTGTTCCTAATGAAAAACTGTTTTTT
CDR3 protein: CASSNFGVVPNEKLFF

clone size: many
D gene: -
V gene: TRBV12-3/TRBV12-4
J gene: TRBJ1-2
CDR3 DNA: TGTGCCAGCAGTTTGGGGCGTGGGTCCGGCGGGTTTGGCTACACCTTC
CDR3 protein: CASSLGRGSGGFGYTF

clone size: -
D gene: -
V gene: TRBV7-2
J gene: TRBJ2-1
CDR3 DNA: TGTGCCAGCAGCTTAATGGACAGCAATGAGCAGTTCTTC
CDR3 protein: CASSLMDSNEQFF

clone size: -
D gene: -
V gene: TRBV5-1
J gene: TRBJ1-1
CDR3 DNA: TGCGCCAGCAGCCCGGGAGGGGCGGACACTGAAGCTTTCTTT
CDR3 protein: CASSPGGADTEAFF

clone size: -
D gene: -
V gene: TRBV7-9
J gene: TRBJ2-7
CDR3 DNA: TGTGCCAGCAGCCGCCCTCTTTTCTACGAGCAGTACTTC
CDR3 protein: CASSRPLFYEQYF

clone size: -
D gene: -
V gene: TRBV12-3/TRBV12-4
J gene: TRBJ1-1
CDR3 DNA: TGTGCCAGCATTGGTGGAGGACTGAACACTGAAGCTTTCTTT
CDR3 protein: CASIGGGLNTEAFF

clone size: many
D gene: -
V gene: TRBV4-3
J gene: TRBJ2-1
CDR3 DNA: TGCGCCAGCAGCCAACCCTATGACAATGAGCAGTTCTTC
CDR3 protein: CASSQPYDNEQFF

clone size: -
D gene: -
V gene: TRBV29-1
J gene: TRBJ1-2
CDR3 DNA: TGCAGCGTTGGTGGAAATGGCTACACCTTC
CDR3 protein: CSVGGNGYTF

clone size: -
D gene: TRBD1
V gene: TRBV19
J gene: TRBJ2-5
CDR3 DNA: TGTGCCAGTAGCCGGACAGGGTGGCAAGAGACCCAGTACTTC
CDR3 protein: CASSRTGWQETQYF

clone size: many
D gene: TRBD2
V gene: TRBV6-2/TRBV6-3
J gene: TRBJ2-1
CDR3 DNA: TGTGCCAGCAGTACCCACGAGCGGGGGGTCAATGAGCAGTTCTTC
CDR3 protein: CASSTHERGVNEQFF

clone size: -
D gene: -
V gene: TRBV20-1
J gene: TRBJ2-3
CDR3 DNA: TGCAGTGTCCAACCAGGCACAGATACGCAGTATTTT
CDR3 protein: CSVQPGTDTQYF

clone size: many
D gene: -
V gene: TRBV7-9
J gene: TRBJ1-1
CDR3 DNA: TGTGCCAGCAGCTTAGCGCGGGGGGGCCCGACTGCTTTCTTT
CDR3 protein: CASSLARGGPTAFF

clone size: -
D gene: -
V gene: TRBV6-5
J gene: TRBJ1-2
CDR3 DNA: TGTGCCAGCACACTGCGGGGGGCGGGCTACACCTTC
CDR3 protein: CASTLRGAGYTF

clone size: few
D gene: -
V gene: TRBV7-9
J gene: TRBJ1-4
CDR3 DNA: TGTGCCAGCAGCCAGGGTTGGAATGAAAAACTGTTTTTT
CDR3 protein: CASSQGWNEKLFF

clone size: -
D gene: -
V gene: TRBV4-3
J gene: TRBJ1-5
CDR3 DNA: TGCGCCAGCAGCCAAGACTACACAGGGTTGGGCAATCAGCCCCAGCATTTT
CDR3 protein: CASSQDYTGLGNQPQHF

clone size: few
D gene: TRBD1
V gene: TRBV28
J gene: TRBJ1-2
CDR3 DNA: TGTGCCAGCAGTTCGGACAGGACTTATGGCTACACCTTC
CDR3 protein: CASSSDRTYGYTF

clone size: many
D gene: -
V gene: TRBV27
J gene: TRBJ1-3
CDR3 DNA: TGTGCCAGCAGTTTAGGCCGGAGCTCTGGAAACACCATATATTTT
CDR3 protein: CASSLGRSSGNTIYF

clone size: -
D gene: -
V gene: TRBV7-2
J gene: TRBJ2-1
CDR3 DNA: TGTGCCAGCAGCTTAGAAATCGGCAGGAACAATGAGCAGTTCTTC
CDR3 protein: CASSLEIGRNNEQFF

clone size: few
D gene: -
V gene: TRBV2
J gene: TRBJ1-5
CDR3 DNA: TGTGCCAGCAGTGAGAGGAAGGGGCGCGGGCCCCAGCATTTT
CDR3 protein: CASSERKGRGPQHF

clone size: many
D gene: -
V gene: TRBV28
J gene: TRBJ1-4
CDR3 DNA: TGTGCCAGCACCCCCGACAGGACCGCTGAAAAACTGTTTTTT
CDR3 protein: CASTPDRTAEKLFF

clone size: few
D gene: -
V gene: TRBV9
J gene: TRBJ2-6
CDR3 DNA: TGTGCCAGCAGCCCCGAGGGGGCCAACGTCCTGACTTTC
CDR3 protein: CASSPEGANVLTF

clone size: -
D gene: TRBD2
V gene: TRBV15
J gene: TRBJ2-3
CDR3 DNA: TGTGCCACCAGCAGAGAGATAAGGCGGGGGGGCCTTACAGATACGCAGTATTTT
CDR3 protein: CATSREIRRGGLTDTQYF

clone size: -
D gene: TRBD1
V gene: TRBV12-3/TRBV12-4
J gene: TRBJ2-1
CDR3 DNA: TGTGCCAGCAGACGGACAGGGTTCAATGAGCAGTTCTTC
CDR3 protein: CASRRTGFNEQFF

clone size: many
D gene: -
V gene: TRBV3-1
J gene: TRBJ1-2
CDR3 DNA: TGTGCCAGCAGCCAAGATGATGCCAGAAAGAACTATGGCTACACCTTC
CDR3 protein: CASSQDDARKNYGYTF

clone size: few
D gene: TRBD1
V gene: TRBV18
J gene: TRBJ1-1
CDR3 DNA: TGTGCCAGCTCACCACGCGGACAGGGTTATACTGAAGCTTTCTTT
CDR3 protein: CASSPRGQGYTEAFF

clone size: few
D gene: -
V gene: TRBV9
J gene: TRBJ2-1
CDR3 DNA: TGTGCCAGCAGCTCCGGGACGAACTACAATGAGCAGTTCTTC
CDR3 protein: CASSSGTNYNEQFF

clone size: few
D gene: -
V gene: TRBV6-5
J gene: TRBJ2-7
CDR3 DNA: TGTGCCAGCAGTTACACCTATGACAGATCCTACGAGCAGTACTTC
CDR3 protein: CASSYTYDRSYEQYF

clone size: many
D gene: -
V gene: TRBV12-5
J gene: TRBJ2-5
CDR3 DNA: TGTGCTAGTGGTTTGGACGGGACAAACCCCTCCGGCGAGACCCAGTACTTC
CDR3 protein: CASGLDGTNPSGETQYF

clone size: few
D gene: TRBD2
V gene: TRBV6-2/TRBV6-3
J gene: TRBJ2-2
CDR3 DNA: TGTGCCAGCGGCGGCGGGAGTACCGGGGAGCTGTTTTTT
CDR3 protein: CASGGGSTGELFF

clone size: -
D gene: -
V gene: TRBV7-9
J gene: TRBJ2-2
CDR3 DNA: TGTGCCAGCAGCTTAATGGCAGGGTTGGACACCGGGGAGCTGTTTTTT
CDR3 protein: CASSLMAGLDTGELFF

clone size: -
D gene: -
V gene: TRBV29-1
J gene: TRBJ2-2
CDR3 DNA: TGCAGCGTTGATAACGGGAACACCGGGGAGCTGTTTTTT
CDR3 protein: CSVDNGNTGELFF

clone size: -
D gene: TRBD2
V gene: TRBV9
J gene: TRBJ2-7
CDR3 DNA: TGTGCCAGCAGCGTAGGGACTAGCCCAACCTACGAGCAGTACTTC
CDR3 protein: CASSVGTSPTYEQYF

clone size: few
D gene: -
V gene: TRBV29-1
J gene: TRBJ2-7
CDR3 DNA: TGCAGCGTTGAAAAGGGGTTTTACGAGCAGTACTTC
CDR3 protein: CSVEKGFYEQYF

clone size: -
D gene: -
V gene: TRBV6-6
J gene: TRBJ1-4
CDR3 DNA: TGTGCCACAGAACGATCAACTAATGAAAAACTGTTTTTT
CDR3 protein: CATERSTNEKLFF

clone size: -
D gene: -
V gene: TRBV13
J gene: TRBJ1-2
CDR3 DNA: TGTGCCAGCAGCTCACGCCTCATCTCGGGCTACACCTTC
CDR3 protein: CASSSRLISGYTF

clone size: -
D gene: TRBD2
V gene: TRBV4-3
J gene: TRBJ2-5
CDR3 DNA: TGCGCCAGCAGCCAAGTGGGAGGGGAGACCCAGTACTTC
CDR3 protein: CASSQVGGETQYF

clone size: few
D gene: TRBD1
V gene: TRBV28
J gene: TRBJ1-4
CDR3 DNA: TGTGCCAGCAGAGGAGGCGGGACAGGACGGGAAAAACTGTTTTTT
CDR3 protein: CASRGGGTGREKLFF

clone size: many
D gene: TRBD1
V gene: TRBV20-1
J gene: TRBJ1-6
CDR3 DNA: TGCAGTGCCGCTACCGGGACAGGGTATGGTTCGGGTTCACCCCTCCACTTT
CDR3 protein: CSAATGTGYGSGSPLHF

clone size: many
D gene: -
V gene: TRBV24-1
J gene: TRBJ2-3
CDR3 DNA: TGTGCCACCAGTGATTTAGACCCCAGCGCGCAGTATTTT
CDR3 protein: CATSDLDPSAQYF